This TCR beta chain was recovered during a study of T cell responses to AZD1222 COVID-19 vaccine. Regarding the study as a whole: Most donors were white British, females outnumbered males, and clonal diversity was possibly underestimated.

Profiled with immunoSEQ multiplex PCR; TCRdb holds only in-frame clones, not every one. The sample records 150,000 or so clones, 75% to 95% being singletons. With respect to this clone: As yet, its antigen is unknown.

The CDR3 spans 15 residues. The V gene lost 5 bases and the J gene lost 3 bases, with 14 bases spanning the gap. Germline values: CDR1 SGHVS, CDR2 FQNEAQ. The sequence was obtained from an adult in good health. The chain joins TRBV7-8 to TRBJ2-1; weak D call: TRBD1 (6 bases). Sequenced material: peripheral blood, taken on day 0 of AZD1222 vaccination. This chain's CDR3 is CASSAQGTGYNEQFF. The CDR3, as DNA: TGTGCCAGCAGCGCTCAGGGGACGGGCTACAATGAGCAGTTCTTC.